These 32 T cell receptor beta chains were all obtained from the same sample, sequenced in a study of CD8+CD57+ T cells in acquired aplastic anemia. According to the study, genomic DNA was the template for TCR beta VDJ and CDR3 profiling. TCRdb recomputed calls from the reads with MiXCR, one row per CDR3 protein. The sample records around 170,000 distinct CDR3 sequences, 40% to 55% being singletons. Whoever was chosen for sequencing had shown CD8+CD57+ cell expansion by flow cytometry. Sequences were obtained from sorted CD4+, CD8+, or CD8+CD57+ T cells (not recorded which) from PBMCs. These receptors were obtained from a human donor with aplastic anemia.

This clonotype was counted between two and nine times. The rearrangement uses TRBV19 and TRBJ2-1; D gene uncertain. V dropped 3 bases and J dropped 8 bases, with 11 bases sitting between them. The CDR3 is 13 amino acids. Per the germline V gene, CDR1 is LNHDA and CDR2 is SQIVND (reference sequence). CDR3 coding DNA: TGTGCCAGTAGTATTGGCCGGGCTGATGAGCAGTTCTTC. Residues: CASSIGRADEQFF. The whole variable domain, remainder taken from reference TRBV19 and TRBJ2-1, is DGGITQSPKYLFRKEGQNVTLSCEQNLNHDAMYWYRQDPGQGLRLIYYSQIVNDFQKGDIAEGYSVSREKKESFPLTVTSAQKNPTAFYLCASSIGRADEQFFGPGTRLTVL.

This clonotype was found once. The chain uses TRBV24-1 and TRBJ2-1, with D tentatively TRBD1 (5 bases). The CDR3 has 16 amino acids. Trimming removed 5 bases from V and 4 bases from J, with 17 bases in between. Germline V gene lookup returns CDR1 KGHDR and CDR2 SFDVKD. The CDR3 nucleotides are TGTGCCACCAGTGCAACAAGGGGCAGTTTATACAATGAGCAGTTCTTC. The encoded protein is CATSATRGSLYNEQFF.

In its sample, this clonotype was seen a few times. This sequence joins TRBV7-9 and TRBJ1-4; no clear D. V was trimmed by 3 bases and J by 4 bases, leaving 3 bases between them. The CDR3 is made up of 12 amino acids. The germline CDR1 and CDR2 sequences are SEHNR and FQNEAQ (reference sequence). The CDR3: CASSFLNEKLFF. In DNA, the CDR3 is TGTGCCAGCAGCTTCCTTAATGAAAAACTGTTTTTT.

The table lists this clonotype with a count of one. The rearrangement joins TRBV20-1 to TRBJ2-7, with D tentatively TRBD2 (7 bases). The V end lost 0 bases, the J end lost 5 bases, and 17 bases lay between the germline ends. Per the germline V gene, CDR1 is DFQATT and CDR2 is SNEGSKA (reference sequence). The CDR3 is 15 residues long. The CDR3 is CSARDGGAKSNEQYF. The CDR3 DNA follows: TGCAGTGCTAGAGATGGGGGGGCCAAGTCCAACGAGCAGTACTTC.

The rearrangement joins TRBV7-8 to TRBJ1-6; D remains ambiguous. The length of the CDR3 is 12 residues. Germline V gene sequence: CDR1 SGHVS, CDR2 FQNEAQ. V was clipped by 3 bases and J by 9 bases, with 6 bases between them. CDR3 in DNA: TGTGCCAGCAGCTTCGGGAGTTCACCCCTCCACTTT. This encodes CASSFGSSPLHF.

This clonotype came up a few times. The chain combines TRBV5-1 with TRBJ2-1; 9 bases map to TRBD2. Germline CDR1 is SGHRS and CDR2 is YFSETQ. There are 16 residues in the CDR3. The ends lost 4 bases at V and 7 bases at J; junction bases unmatched: 12. CDR3 in DNA: TGCGCCAGCAGCCCACTTTCGGGACTAGCAGTGAATGAGCAGTTCTTC. This codes for CASSPLSGLAVNEQFF.

This chain joins TRBV7-3 and TRBJ2-1; no clear D. The V end lost 3 bases, the J end lost 0 bases, and 9 bases lay between the germline ends. The V gene's germline CDR1 is SGHTA and CDR2 FQGTGA. This CDR3 has 15 residues. CDR3 protein: CASSFPLCSYNEQFF. CDR3 coding DNA: TGTGCCAGCAGCTTCCCACTGTGCTCCTACAATGAGCAGTTCTTC.

The V gene is TRBV6-5, the J gene TRBJ2-3; D is perhaps TRBD2 (6 bases). The V end was cut by 4 bases, the J end by 4 bases, with 9 bases between. Germline V gene data show CDR1 as MNHEY and CDR2 as SVGAGI. The CDR3 covers 13 residues. This CDR3 is CASSSREPDTQYF. In nucleotides, the CDR3 is TGTGCCAGCAGTTCCCGGGAGCCAGATACGCAGTATTTT.

The CDR3 DNA is TGTGCCACGGACAGTGGGGGACAGGGGAGAGCCACTGAAGCTTTCTTT. It is translated as CATDSGGQGRATEAFF. V is TRBV24-1 and J is TRBJ1-1; 10 bases align to TRBD1. V lost 10 bases and J lost 4; bases outside the gene matches: 14. From germline, CDR1 is KGHDR and CDR2 SFDVKD. CDR3 length equals 16 residues.

CDR3 sequence (DNA): TGTGCCAGCAGTCCGCAGTACACAGATACGCAGTATTTT. This translates into CASSPQYTDTQYF. The V and J genes are TRBV6-1 and TRBJ2-3; no clear D. Trimming took off 5 bases at V and 2 bases at J, with 8 bases between the two ends. The CDR3 is made up of 13 amino acids. Germline V gives CDR1 MNHNS, CDR2 SASEGT.

V usage is TRBV12-3 or TRBV12-4 and J usage is TRBJ2-7, with D perhaps TRBD1 (5 bases). This CDR3 region has 14 residues. V was pared by 4 bases and J by 3 bases, with 13 bases between. Here the CDR3 reads CASSYQLDSYEQYF. DNA of the CDR3: TGTGCCAGCAGTTACCAACTCGACAGCTACGAGCAGTACTTC.

There are many counts of this clonotype. This chain links TRBV20-1 with TRBJ1-5, with D uncertain. Trimming stripped 5 bases from V and 7 bases from J, with 21 bases between. The CDR3 contains 15 residues. The germline gives CDR1 DFQATT, CDR2 SNEGSKA (reference sequence). The CDR3: CSALSGPAVKQPQHF. The CDR3 bases are TGCAGTGCTCTGTCAGGACCGGCGGTGAAGCAGCCCCAGCATTTT.

The chain employs TRBV2 and TRBJ2-7; 11 nucleotides agree with TRBD1. The CDR3 is made up of 15 amino acids. The germline gives CDR1 SNHLY, CDR2 FYNNEI. Trimming removed 6 bases from V and 0 bases from J; junction bases left unmatched: 4. CDR3 coding DNA: TGTGCCAGCAGCACAGGGACAGGGGGCTCCTACGAGCAGTACTTC. This codes for CASSTGTGGSYEQYF.

The rearrangement joins TRBV19 to TRBJ1-1; perhaps TRBD1 as D (5 bases). Deletions cut 6 bases from V and 5 bases from J, with 13 bases between. The CDR3 totals 13 residues. Germline V lookup: CDR1 LNHDA, CDR2 SQIVND (reference sequence). The CDR3 spells CASRAMGVTEAFF. DNA for the CDR3: TGTGCCAGTAGGGCCATGGGGGTGACTGAAGCTTTCTTT. Full variable domain (outside the CDR3, taken from reference TRBV19 and TRBJ1-1): DGGITQSPKYLFRKEGQNVTLSCEQNLNHDAMYWYRQDPGQGLRLIYYSQIVNDFQKGDIAEGYSVSREKKESFPLTVTSAQKNPTAFYLCASRAMGVTEAFFGQGTRLTVV.

Of note for this clonotype: This likely comes from a read error, as the CDR3 has no conserved phenylalanine or tryptophan at its end. The rearrangement links TRBV2 to TRBJ2-7, with D perhaps matching TRBD1 (6 bases). The V end was cut by 11 bases, the J end by 6 bases, with 11 bases between. Germline CDR1 is SNHLY and CDR2 is FYNNEI. The CDR3 covers 10 residues. CDR3 bases: TGTGCCCTGGACAGCGGCGAGCAGTACCTC. Translated, it gives CALDSGEQYL.

The gene calls are TRBV28 and TRBJ1-5; TRBD1 is a possible D gene (5 bases). Trimming shortened V by 5 bases and J by 3 bases, and 14 bases separated the two germline ends. This CDR3 contains 15 residues. Germline V gene sequence: CDR1 MDHEN, CDR2 SYDVKM. The CDR3 here is CASSPPPTVNQPQHF. CDR3 in DNA: TGTGCCAGCAGTCCCCCTCCGACAGTCAATCAGCCCCAGCATTTT.

The chain joins TRBV19 to TRBJ2-1; TRBD2 matches at 12 bases. The ends lost 1 base at V and 6 bases at J; junction bases unmatched: 1. Germline assignment: CDR1 LNHDA and CDR2 SQIVND (reference sequence). This CDR3 spans 15 amino acids. The DNA for the CDR3 is TGTGCCAGTAGTATAGGACTAGCGGGAGCCAATGAGCAGTTCTTC. It translates to CASSIGLAGANEQFF.

This clonotype was observed a handful of times. The V call is TRBV19, the J call TRBJ2-7, with 8 positions matching TRBD2. Germline CDR1 reads LNHDA; CDR2 reads SQIVND (reference sequence). This CDR3 has 14 residues. The junction had 8 bases not matched to a gene; V was cut back by 8 bases and J by 2 bases. The chain's CDR3 is CASGMGLVPYEQYF. As DNA, the CDR3 is TGTGCCAGTGGGATGGGACTAGTCCCCTACGAGCAGTACTTC.

Notes on this clonotype: The junction does not match germline at one end; this may be a read error. The gene calls are TRBV19 and TRBJ2-3, with 7 positions matching TRBD2. Germline V gene sequence: CDR1 LNHDA, CDR2 SQIVND (reference sequence). There are 14 residues in the CDR3. CDR3 amino acids: CASSTQRGPDTRYF. The CDR3 bases are TGTGCCAGTAGTACCCAGCGGGGACCAGATACGCGGTATTTT.

This clonotype was counted ten times or more. The chain is built from TRBV5-1 and TRBJ2-5, with TRBD1 matching 10 bases. With 4 bases clipped from V and 4 bases from J, the junction kept 4 bases outside the gene matches. This CDR3 is built from 14 residues. Germline-derived CDR1 and CDR2 are SGHRS and YFSETQ. DNA for the CDR3: TGCGCCAGCAGCGTAGGGACAGGGGCAGAGACCCAGTACTTC. Its protein product is CASSVGTGAETQYF.

The J gene is TRBJ2-3, the V gene TRBV7-8; weak D call: TRBD2 (7 bases). The V gene's germline CDR1 is SGHVS and CDR2 FQNEAQ. There are 17 residues in the CDR3. V was cut by 1 base and J by 1 base, with 15 bases left in between. The CDR3 nucleotides are TGTGCCAGCAGCTTAGGCTGGGGGGGGGCGGGCACAGATACGCAGTATTTT. Translation gives CASSLGWGGAGTDTQYF.

The table lists this clonotype with many counts. The chain has TRBV20-1 and TRBJ2-5; D is perhaps TRBD2 (6 bases). The length of the CDR3 is 14 residues. The germline V gene has CDR1 DFQATT and CDR2 SNEGSKA (reference sequence). The V and J ends lost 0 bases and 5 bases respectively, with 13 bases between them. The chain's CDR3 is CSARDRRGRETQYF. The CDR3 nucleotides are TGCAGTGCTAGAGATCGGAGAGGGAGGGAGACCCAGTACTTC.

This chain links TRBV24-1 with TRBJ1-5; weak D call: TRBD1 (5 bases). The germline V gene encodes CDR1 KGHDR and CDR2 SFDVKD. CDR3 length: 15 residues. Trimming cost V 10 bases and J 1 base, with 16 bases left between them. CDR3 sequence: CATRGGGESNQPQHF. Written as DNA, the CDR3 is TGTGCCACTAGAGGCGGGGGGGAGAGCAATCAGCCCCAGCATTTT.

This clonotype was counted many times. The rearrangement links TRBV7-6 to TRBJ1-6; TRBD1 is a possible D gene (6 bases). Trimming left V 5 bases short and J 6 bases short, with 20 bases between. The CDR3 has 17 residues. In germline, CDR1 is SGHVS, CDR2 FNYEAQ. This CDR3 reads CASSTGQSSTPNSPLHF. For the CDR3, the DNA is TGTGCCAGCAGCACCGGACAGAGTTCGACCCCTAATTCACCCCTCCACTTT.

This clonotype has more than one count but fewer than ten. CDR3 sequence: CASSTSRQADEQYF. The CDR3 nucleotides read TGTGCCAGCAGTACCTCTAGACAGGCCGACGAGCAGTACTTC. The gene calls are TRBV25-1 and TRBJ2-7; tentatively, D is TRBD1 (6 bases). The CDR3 is made up of 14 amino acids. V lost 5 bases to trimming and J lost 5 bases, with 16 bases between them. The germline gives CDR1 MGHDK, CDR2 SYGVNS.

This clonotype was observed a few times. The V gene is TRBV6-1, the J gene TRBJ1-3; maybe TRBD1 (5 bases). The CDR3 is made up of 17 amino acids. Germline V gives CDR1 MNHNS, CDR2 SASEGT. Trimming left V 2 bases short and J 2 bases short, with 16 bases between. The CDR3, as DNA: TGTGCCAGCAGTGAATTCCCTTGGGGCAGGGCTGGAAACACCATATATTTT. Translating it yields CASSEFPWGRAGNTIYF.

J is TRBJ2-2 and V is TRBV29-1; 7 nucleotides align to TRBD1. The CDR3 has 13 amino acids. Trimming cost V 7 bases and J 3 bases; bases outside gene matches: 5. CDR1 and CDR2 from the germline V gene are SQVTM and ANQGSEA. The CDR3 region is CSAGTVHTGELFF. The CDR3 DNA sequence: TGCAGCGCTGGGACAGTTCACACCGGGGAGCTGTTTTTT.

The chain employs TRBV10-3 and TRBJ1-2; 8 bases fit TRBD1. Germline assignment: CDR1 ENHRY and CDR2 SYGVKD. V shed 6 bases, J shed 3 bases, and the junction held 3 bases outside the gene matches. The CDR3 contains 13 residues. The DNA of the CDR3 is TGTGCCATCAGCGAGGGACAGGACTATGGCTACACCTTC. This codes for CAISEGQDYGYTF.

This chain uses TRBV4-3 with TRBJ2-7; TRBD1 agrees at 11 bases. The V gene's germline CDR1 is LGHNA and CDR2 YSLEER. Losses at the gene ends were 4 bases for V and 4 bases for J; bases not matched to a gene: 6. The CDR3 sequence is 15 residues long. The CDR3 nucleotides read TGCGCCAGCAGCCCCGGGACAGGGGGAACTTACGAGCAGTACTTC. Translated, it gives CASSPGTGGTYEQYF.

The V gene is TRBV19, the J gene TRBJ1-6; TRBD1 agrees at 9 bases. This CDR3 is 15 amino acids long. Germline V gene data show CDR1 as LNHDA and CDR2 as SQIVND (reference sequence). V trimming: 6 bases; J trimming: 8 bases; junction bases outside the gene matches: 8. The CDR3 loop is CASSESDRGYSPLHF. The CDR3 coding sequence is TGTGCCAGTAGCGAATCGGACAGGGGTTATTCACCCCTCCACTTT. The full variable domain, in which reference TRBV19 and TRBJ1-6 provide the parts outside the CDR3, is DGGITQSPKYLFRKEGQNVTLSCEQNLNHDAMYWYRQDPGQGLRLIYYSQIVNDFQKGDIAEGYSVSREKKESFPLTVTSAQKNPTAFYLCASSESDRGYSPLHFGNGTRLTVT.

The rearrangement uses TRBV2 and TRBJ2-1; D is tentatively TRBD1 or TRBD2 (5 bases each). There are 11 residues in the CDR3. The germline V gene encodes CDR1 SNHLY and CDR2 FYNNEI. Between the trimmed V and J ends, which lost 9 bases and 8 bases, there was a span of 11 bases. The CDR3: CASVRGDEQFF. The CDR3, as DNA: TGTGCCAGTGTCCGAGGGGATGAGCAGTTCTTC.

This clonotype came up many times. The rearrangement uses TRBV7-9 and TRBJ1-2, with no clear D. Per germline, CDR1 SEHNR and CDR2 FQNEAQ (reference sequence). The V gene lost 2 bases and the J gene lost 8 bases, with 18 bases spanning the gap. The CDR3 length is 15 residues. The CDR3 loop is CASSLLRVVDKGYTF. The CDR3 DNA follows: TGTGCCAGCAGCTTACTGCGTGTCGTGGATAAGGGCTACACCTTC.